These 20 T cell receptor beta chains originate from one sample sequenced in a study of T cell changes during pregnancy in multiple sclerosis. The assay was immunoSEQ multiplex PCR, and TCRdb's table has in-frame clones only and misses some. The sample contains about 53,000 clones, 85% to 95% of which appear only once. The specimen was CD4+ T cells from peripheral blood mononuclear cells, collected in the third trimester of pregnancy. Receptors originate from a female donor with multiple sclerosis, enrolled in a pregnancy study.

The J gene is TRBJ2-1, the V gene TRBV4-1; weak D call: TRBD2 (5 bases). The CDR3 is made up of 14 amino acids. CDR1 and CDR2 (germline): MGHRA, YSYEKL. The germline V and J ends were trimmed by 0 bases and 8 bases, with 11 bases remaining between them. CDR3 sequence: CASSQDFTRDEQFF. Written as DNA, the CDR3 is TGCGCCAGCAGCCAAGATTTCACGAGGGATGAGCAGTTCTTC.

The gene calls are TRBV5-1 and TRBJ2-5, with a possible D match to TRBD1 (7 bases). V was shortened by 3 bases and J by 2 bases, with 8 bases between the two germline ends. Germline CDR1 and CDR2: SGHRS and YFSETQ. The length of the CDR3 is 13 residues. The CDR3 is CASSSGGQETQYF. In DNA, the CDR3 is TGCGCCAGCAGCTCAGGGGGGCAAGAGACCCAGTACTTC.

The V gene is TRBV7-8, the J gene TRBJ1-1; 9 bases fit TRBD1. The CDR3 length is 15 residues. V trimming: 4 bases; J trimming: 5 bases; junction bases outside the gene matches: 8. From germline, CDR1 is SGHVS and CDR2 FQNEAQ. The CDR3 DNA reads as TGTGCCAGCAGCTACAGGGGGCGGGCGCGTACTGAAGCTTTCTTT. Translating it yields CASSYRGRARTEAFF.

This clone was found once. The chain recombines TRBV11-2 with TRBJ2-1; D gene uncertain. V was cut by 3 bases and J by 4 bases, with 7 bases left in between. The CDR3 runs 13 residues. Germline V gene lookup returns CDR1 SGHAT and CDR2 FQNNGV. The CDR3 reads CASSFPQYNEQFF. CDR3 coding DNA: TGTGCCAGCAGCTTCCCCCAGTACAATGAGCAGTTCTTC.

V usage is TRBV19 and J usage is TRBJ2-7; D is perhaps TRBD1 (6 bases). This CDR3 comprises 14 residues. Germline V CDR1 and CDR2: LNHDA, SQIVND (reference sequence). Trimming removed 7 bases from V and 4 bases from J, with 17 bases in between. The CDR3 bases are TGTGCCAGTACACAGGGAAAGTGGGGATACGAGCAGTACTTC. It is translated as CASTQGKWGYEQYF.

This chain joins TRBV30 and TRBJ2-3; TRBD2 is a possible D gene (6 bases). The ends were cut back, 4 bases at V and 3 bases at J, with 11 bases in the middle. CDR1 and CDR2 (germline): GTSNPN, SVGIG (reference sequence). The CDR3 runs to 13 residues. CDR3 DNA: TGTGCCTGGACCGCAGGGACTACAGATACGCAGTATTTT. Translated, it gives CAWTAGTTDTQYF.

This sequence joins TRBV15 and TRBJ1-5, with D maybe TRBD1 (5 bases). The CDR3 covers 16 residues. The V gene's germline CDR1 is LNHNV and CDR2 YYDKDF (reference sequence). The ends were cut back, 0 bases at V and 0 bases at J, with 9 bases in the middle. The CDR3 sequence: CATSRDQDSSNQPQHF. The CDR3 DNA is TGTGCCACCAGCAGAGATCAAGACAGTAGCAATCAGCCCCAGCATTTT.

The chain employs TRBV23-1 and TRBJ1-4; TRBD1 agrees at 7 bases. TRBV23-1 is identified as an open reading frame with a role that is uncertain. The J segment lost 0 bases and the V segment lost 6 bases, leaving 4 bases of the junction unmatched. The CDR3 totals 15 residues. DNA of the CDR3: TGCGCCAGCAGCTTGACAGGGACAACTAATGAAAAACTGTTTTTT. It specifies CASSLTGTTNEKLFF.

The J gene is TRBJ1-3, the V gene TRBV5-6; D gene unclear. The CDR3 covers 14 residues. Trimming removed 1 base at V and 0 bases at J, with 5 bases between. From germline, CDR1 is SGHDT and CDR2 YYEEEE. CDR3 sequence (DNA): TGTGCCAGCAGCTTGTTCCTCTCTGGAAACACCATATATTTT. Translated: CASSLFLSGNTIYF.

The chain has TRBV9 and TRBJ2-3; D is uncertain. V was cut by 4 bases and J by 4 bases, with 10 bases left in between. This CDR3 contains 13 residues. Germline V lookup: CDR1 SGDLS, CDR2 YYNGEE. In DNA form, the CDR3 reads TGTGCCAGCAGCTTACGCCCGGCAGATACGCAGTATTTT. As protein: CASSLRPADTQYF.

The chain combines TRBV30 with TRBJ1-6; D remains unclear. Trimming took 2 bases from V and 12 from J, leaving 14 bases between them. The germline CDR1 and CDR2 sequences are GTSNPN and SVGIG (reference sequence). The CDR3 is 13 amino acids. The CDR3 DNA reads as TGTGCCTGGAGTAACGGCGGGGAAAAACCCCTCCACTTT. As protein: CAWSNGGEKPLHF.

This chain links TRBV6-5 with TRBJ1-6; TRBD1 matches 10 bases. The germline V gene encodes CDR1 MNHEY and CDR2 SVGAGI. The CDR3 is 14 residues long. The trim removed 5 bases at V and 9 bases at J, leaving 4 bases unmatched. The CDR3 nucleotides read TGTGCCAGCAGTGACCGGGACAGGGGTTCACCCCTCCACTTT. Translated: CASSDRDRGSPLHF.

V gene TRBV5-6 combines with J gene TRBJ1-2, with 7 bases fitting TRBD1. After removal of 0 bases from V and 8 bases from J, the junction contained 10 bases not matched to a gene. CDR3 length: 15 amino acids. The germline V gene encodes CDR1 SGHDT and CDR2 YYEEEE. The CDR3 protein is CASSLDGTDYGGYTF. The CDR3 DNA follows: TGTGCCAGCAGCTTGGATGGGACAGACTATGGCGGCTACACCTTC.

The chain has TRBV5-1 and TRBJ2-2; the D gene is possibly TRBD2 (5 bases). The CDR3 loop spans 14 amino acids. Trimming pared 6 bases from V and 7 bases from J, leaving 16 bases between. Per the germline V gene, CDR1 is SGHRS and CDR2 is YFSETQ. CDR3 amino acids: CASTESGFGGELFF. The CDR3 DNA reads TGCGCCAGCACCGAGTCGGGGTTTGGCGGGGAGCTGTTTTTT.

By proportion, this clone is medium-sized (0.01 to 0.1%). V usage is TRBV5-8 and J usage is TRBJ1-5; D uncertain. This CDR3 has 15 residues. The V end lost 1 base, the J end lost 0 bases, and 8 bases lay between the germline ends. Germline V gene lookup returns CDR1 SGHTS and CDR2 YDEGEE. CDR3 residues: CASSLYGDSNQPQHF. The CDR3 DNA follows: TGTGCCAGCAGCTTGTACGGAGATAGCAATCAGCCCCAGCATTTT.

V is TRBV7-2 and J is TRBJ2-7, with 10 bases fitting TRBD1. Germline V gives CDR1 SGHTA, CDR2 FQGNSA. The V and J ends lost 4 bases and 3 bases, in that order; junction bases with no gene match: 3. This CDR3 region has 14 residues. The CDR3 here is CASSSTGGVYEQYF. CDR3 nucleotides: TGTGCCAGCAGCTCGACAGGGGGCGTCTACGAGCAGTACTTC.

V is TRBV11-2 and J is TRBJ2-7; D unresolved. Germline V CDR1 and CDR2: SGHAT, FQNNGV. This CDR3 region has 15 residues. With 5 bases removed from V and 2 bases from J, the gap between germline ends came to 16 bases. CDR3 sequence (DNA): TGTGCCAGCAGCCGCCGTCAGAAGGAGCCCTACGAGCAGTACTTC. It yields the protein CASSRRQKEPYEQYF.

The rearrangement joins TRBV7-3 to TRBJ2-3; weak D call: TRBD1 (5 bases). The CDR3 is 14 residues long. V shed 0 bases and J shed 3 bases, with 7 bases lying between them. Germline CDR1 SGHTA, CDR2 FQGTGA. In nucleotides, the CDR3 is TGTGCCAGCAGCTTAACGGGGCCTACAGATACGCAGTATTTT. Amino acid sequence: CASSLTGPTDTQYF.

V gene TRBV19 combines with J gene TRBJ1-1, with TRBD1 identical over 9 bases. This CDR3 is built from 15 residues. V lost 4 bases and J lost 4; bases outside the gene matches: 7. Germline lookup yields CDR1 LNHDA and CDR2 SQIVND (reference sequence). CDR3 sequence: CASSRRDRVATEAFF. In DNA, the CDR3 is TGTGCCAGTAGTAGACGGGACAGGGTAGCCACTGAAGCTTTCTTT.

The V call is TRBV4-1, the J call TRBJ1-1; D ambiguous. The CDR3 is 14 amino acids. V lost 4 bases and J lost 5, with 14 bases in between. Germline CDR1 is MGHRA and CDR2 is YSYEKL. CDR3 in DNA: TGCGCCAGCAGCCCCCCCGGGAGCGGAACTGAAGCTTTCTTT. This encodes CASSPPGSGTEAFF.